The clone carrying this TCR beta chain has only a few counts. This may be a read error: a much more frequent sequence differs by one nucleotide. A single record per CDR3 protein comes from TCRdb applying MiXCR to the RT-PCR reads. The table shows about 680,000 distinct CDR3 sequences, with 12% to 15% occurring only once. Looked up from germline, CDR1 is SGHTA and CDR2 is FQGTGA. The CDR3 runs 12 residues. Trimming stripped 5 bases from V and 6 bases from J, with 8 bases between. The genes are TRBV7-3 and TRBJ2-1; D is possibly TRBD1 or TRBD2 (5 bases each). Sequencing input: memory CD4+ T cells from blood. This sequence originates from a female donor in good health, serving as a healthy control. The CDR3 nucleotides read TGTGCCAGCAGCCCAGGGACCAATGAGCAGTTCTTC. It translates to CASSPGTNEQFF.